Below are 10 T cell receptor beta chains sequenced from a single sample in a study of T-cell reconstitution after alpha-beta-depleted transplantation in children. Unique molecular identifiers were built into the TCRbeta library. TCRdb called the PCR reads again in MiXCR, with one record for every CDR3 protein. Found here are hundreds of thousands of distinct CDR3 sequences, around 7.3% of them singletons; the top ten hold 9.1%. No antigen has been identified for these receptors. Study-wide results and caveats: One year post-transplant, T-cell counts and diversity were largely derived from T cells produced anew.

The specimen was peripheral blood, collected 360 days after TCRalphabeta/CD19-depleted stem cell transplant. Receptors were obtained from a female patient aged 2 to 10 who had a stem cell transplant for Fanconi anemia, so the T cells may come from the graft donor.

The chain joins TRBV4-2 to TRBJ1-1, with TRBD1 identical over 8 bases. The V gene's germline CDR1 is LGHNA and CDR2 YNFKEQ. The ends lost 0 bases at V and 2 bases at J; junction bases unmatched: 2. The CDR3 loop spans 15 amino acids. CDR3 region: CASSQDQGANTEAFF. In DNA, the CDR3 is TGTGCCAGCAGCCAAGATCAGGGGGCAAACACTGAAGCTTTCTTT.

This clonotype was observed many times. The V and J genes are TRBV12-3 or TRBV12-4 and TRBJ2-7; D uncertain. With 5 bases removed from V and 2 bases from J, the gap between germline ends came to 10 bases. The CDR3 consists of 13 residues. For the CDR3, the DNA is TGTGCCAGCAGTGAGACCGGAACCTACGAGCAGTACTTC. This sequence encodes CASSETGTYEQYF.

The table lists this clonotype with many counts. This chain links TRBV6-5 with TRBJ2-2; a possible D gene is TRBD1 (6 bases). Germline assignment: CDR1 MNHEY and CDR2 SVGAGI. The CDR3 contains 14 residues. V was trimmed by 7 bases and J by 5 bases, leaving 14 bases between them. The CDR3 DNA is TGTGCCAGCATTCGGGACACGGCTACCGGGGAGCTGTTTTTT. Translating it yields CASIRDTATGELFF.

The genes are TRBV30 and TRBJ1-1; D may be TRBD1 (6 bases). In germline, CDR1 is GTSNPN, CDR2 SVGIG (reference sequence). Trimming took off 0 bases at V and 11 bases at J, with 10 bases between the two ends. The length of the CDR3 is 11 residues. Written as DNA, the CDR3 is TGTGCCTGGAGTGTGGGGACACTCGCTTTCTTT. This sequence encodes CAWSVGTLAFF.

This clonotype has at least ten counts. J is TRBJ2-5 and V is TRBV20-1; TRBD2 might be the D (6 bases). V lost 3 bases to trimming and J lost 1 base, with 9 bases between them. In germline, CDR1 is DFQATT, CDR2 SNEGSKA (reference sequence). This CDR3 has 13 amino acids. In DNA form, the CDR3 reads TGCAGTGCTAGGGGGGACTCCCAAGAGACCCAGTACTTC. This codes for CSARGDSQETQYF.

This clonotype was observed at least ten times. This chain connects TRBV20-1 to TRBJ1-1, with 8 bases aligning to TRBD1. Trimming took 5 bases from V and 3 from J; bases not matched to a gene: 5. The CDR3 length is 13 residues. Germline V gene sequence: CDR1 DFQATT, CDR2 SNEGSKA (reference sequence). The CDR3 nucleotides are TGCAGTGCTGCCGGGACAGGAGACACTGAAGCTTTCTTT. This translates into CSAAGTGDTEAFF.

The V gene is TRBV9, the J gene TRBJ2-6; D not certain. V dropped 4 bases and J dropped 0 bases, with 14 bases sitting between them. This CDR3 contains 17 residues. Germline CDR1 SGDLS, CDR2 YYNGEE. CDR3 sequence reads: CASSLRVEYSGANVLTF. Here the CDR3 DNA reads TGTGCCAGCAGCCTCCGGGTCGAGTACTCTGGGGCCAACGTCCTGACTTTC.

This clonotype was seen more than once but under ten times. The rearrangement joins TRBV11-2 to TRBJ2-1; no definite D call. Germline V CDR1 and CDR2: SGHAT, FQNNGV. The CDR3 runs 15 residues. V was trimmed by 1 base and J by 2 bases, leaving 9 bases between them. The CDR3 region is CASSLVGGTYNEQFF. The DNA of the CDR3 is TGTGCCAGCAGCTTAGTAGGCGGCACCTACAATGAGCAGTTCTTC. Filled out from reference TRBV11-2 and TRBJ2-1, the complete variable domain reads EAGVAQSPRYKIIEKRQSVAFWCNPISGHATLYWYQQILGQGPKLLIQFQNNGVVDDSQLPKDRFSAERLKGVDSTLKIQPAKLEDSAVYLCASSLVGGTYNEQFFGPGTRLTVL.

V usage is TRBV9 and J usage is TRBJ2-7; 8 bases align to TRBD1. The V gene end was trimmed by 0 bases and the J gene end by 1 base; junction bases not matched to a gene: 3. The germline CDR1 and CDR2 sequences are SGDLS and YYNGEE. CDR3 length equals 15 residues. CDR3 protein: CASSVGTGTSYEQYF. In DNA, the CDR3 is TGTGCCAGCAGCGTAGGGACAGGGACGTCCTACGAGCAGTACTTC. Supplemented by reference TRBV9 and TRBJ2-7, the full variable domain reads DSGVTQTPKHLITATGQRVTLRCSPRSGDLSVYWYQQSLDQGLQFLIQYYNGEERAKGNILERFSAQQFPDLHSELNLSSLELGDSALYFCASSVGTGTSYEQYFGPGTRLTVT.

The chain carries TRBV6-5 and TRBJ1-5; 8 bases agree with TRBD1. The CDR3 is 16 amino acids. V shed 4 bases, J shed 5 bases, and the junction held 10 bases outside the gene matches. In germline, CDR1 is MNHEY, CDR2 SVGAGI. The CDR3 loop reads CASSFITGQAYQPQHF. Written as DNA, the CDR3 is TGTGCCAGCAGTTTCATTACGGGACAGGCCTATCAGCCCCAGCATTTT.